This paragraph covers one TCR beta chain sequence. Its antigen remains unknown. The CDR3 consists of 15 residues. Germline V gene lookup returns CDR1 LNHNV and CDR2 YYDKDF (reference sequence). Trimming took off 0 bases at V and 5 bases at J, with 13 bases between the two ends. This entry comes from a study of cytomegalovirus exposure and HLA in healthy donors. Points from the study as a whole: According to the study, roughly 160 TCR beta chains were cytomegalovirus-associated. Specificity of a few CMV-associated chains for CMV antigens was verified in vitro.

PCR was performed using 60 Vbeta and 13 Jbeta primers. Under the authors' procedure: Among the unique TCR beta chains that a later analysis counted, about 85 million in all, 9.5 million to 11 million were shared. The assay was immunoSEQ multiplex PCR, and TCRdb's table has in-frame clones only and misses some. The V and J calls and clone size were taken over from that table, and D and trimming were inferred from the DNA. The sample shows around 100,000 clones, around three quarters of them seen only once. Donors were nominally healthy when sampled, though unrecorded immune exposures were likely. This rearrangement joins TRBV15 to TRBJ1-2; D is undetermined. The receptor was isolated from a woman younger than 35 in good health and CMV-seropositive. The material sequenced was PBMCs. The CDR3 region has the DNA TGTGCCACCAGCAGAGATCTCGGAGACTTTTATGGCTACACCTTC. This gives the protein CATSRDLGDFYGYTF.